The 21 T cell receptor beta chains listed next were all sequenced from one sample in a study of monozygotic twins with inflammatory bowel disease. TCRdb re-called the 5' RACE reads and gives one entry per CDR3 protein, without DNA. There are 150,000 to 200,000 distinct CDR3 sequences in the sample, with less than 8% held by the top ten. The specimen sequenced was blood. These TCRs come from a human donor with ulcerative colitis or Crohn's disease, or a healthy co-twin of an affected twin (not recorded which).

The chain employs TRBV7-2 and TRBJ2-3; TCRdb's D call, TRBD2, is unchecked because there is no DNA. CDR3 size: 15 residues. In germline, CDR1 is SGHTA, CDR2 FQGNSA. The CDR3 here is CASSFQRASTDTQYF.

The chain couples TRBV5-6 to TRBJ2-5; checking the TCRdb D call of TRBD2 is not possible without DNA. Germline values: CDR1 SGHDT, CDR2 YYEEEE. This CDR3 comprises 14 residues. Here the CDR3 reads CASSLSRGLQTQYF. The whole variable domain, remainder taken from reference TRBV5-6 and TRBJ2-5, is DAGVTQSPTHLIKTRGQQVTLRCSPKSGHDTVSWYQQALGQGPQFIFQYYEEEERQRGNFPDRFSGHQFPNYSSELNVNALLLGDSALYLCASSLSRGLQTQYFGPGTRLLVL.

V usage is TRBV15 and J usage is TRBJ2-5; the D call from TCRdb, TRBD1, cannot be confirmed without DNA. The CDR3 runs 15 residues. Germline V gene sequence: CDR1 LNHNV, CDR2 YYDKDF (reference sequence). CDR3 protein: CATRKPGQGQETQYF. The entire variable domain, with the rest obtained from reference TRBV15 and TRBJ2-5, is as follows: DAMVIQNPRYQVTQFGKPVTLSCSQTLNHNVMYWYQQKSSQAPKLLFHYYDKDFNNEADTPDNFQSRRPNTSFCFLDIRSPGLGDTAMYLCATRKPGQGQETQYFGPGTRLLVL.

This chain connects TRBV7-8 to TRBJ1-3; checking the TCRdb D call of TRBD1 is not possible without DNA. CDR1 is SGHVS, CDR2 FQNEAQ, per germline. The CDR3 runs to 13 residues. CDR3 sequence reads: CASRAGDGNTIYF.

The chain links TRBV10-3 to TRBJ1-1. Looked up from germline, CDR1 is ENHRY and CDR2 is SYGVKD. CDR3 length: 15 residues. CDR3 loop: CAISEGDGPNTEAFF.

This chain uses TRBV5-6 with TRBJ2-6. Per the germline V gene, CDR1 is SGHDT and CDR2 is YYEEEE. The CDR3 is 13 amino acids. CDR3 sequence reads: CASSFGGANVLTF.

The chain has TRBV5-6 and TRBJ2-1; TCRdb's assignment of TRBD1 cannot be checked, as there is no DNA. Germline lookup yields CDR1 SGHDT and CDR2 YYEEEE. This CDR3 contains 12 residues. The chain's CDR3 is CASSLGDNEQFF.

V gene TRBV7-2 combines with J gene TRBJ2-7; TCRdb's D call, TRBD1, is unchecked because there is no DNA. The length of the CDR3 is 14 residues. CDR1 is SGHTA and CDR2 is FQGNSA in the germline V gene. CDR3 region: CASSLVSGEHEQYF.

CDR3 region: CASSSNRASGSTDTQYF. The chain couples TRBV12-3 or TRBV12-4 to TRBJ2-3; TCRdb selects TRBD2, and the lack of DNA leaves this call unchecked. This CDR3 has 17 residues.

The V gene is TRBV11-2, the J gene TRBJ2-5; the TCRdb D gene call, TRBD1, has no DNA to confirm it. CDR1 SGHAT and CDR2 FQNNGV come from the germline V gene. The CDR3 is 15 amino acids. The CDR3 sequence is CASSLDGGGWETQYF. Drawing the rest from reference TRBV11-2 and TRBJ2-5, the complete variable domain is EAGVAQSPRYKIIEKRQSVAFWCNPISGHATLYWYQQILGQGPKLLIQFQNNGVVDDSQLPKDRFSAERLKGVDSTLKIQPAKLEDSAVYLCASSLDGGGWETQYFGPGTRLLVL.

This chain connects TRBV5-1 to TRBJ2-1; the D gene TCRdb calls, TRBD1, cannot be checked with no DNA. The CDR3 sequence is 16 residues long. Looked up from germline, CDR1 is SGHRS and CDR2 is YFSETQ. CDR3: CASSLGQASSYNEQFF.

CDR3 region: CASSPGVAAENEKLFF. The chain employs TRBV7-9 and TRBJ1-4. The CDR3 is 16 amino acids. Germline V gene lookup returns CDR1 SEHNR and CDR2 FQNEAQ (reference sequence).

The rearrangement joins TRBV6-2 or TRBV6-3 to TRBJ1-5; TCRdb names TRBD1, which stays unverified in the absence of DNA. From germline, CDR1 is MNHEY and CDR2 SVGEGT. The length of the CDR3 is 17 residues. CDR3 in amino acids: CASSSRTGLRGNQPQHF.

CDR3 protein: CASSSYRTGYNEQFF. The chain carries TRBV7-2 and TRBJ2-1; TCRdb's D call of TRBD1 is untestable without DNA. The CDR3 extends over 15 amino acids. CDR1 SGHTA and CDR2 FQGNSA come from the germline V gene.

The V call is TRBV7-2, the J call TRBJ2-7. CDR3 length: 14 residues. Germline V CDR1 and CDR2: SGHTA, FQGNSA. The CDR3: CASSLDRATYEQYF.

J is TRBJ2-5 and V is TRBV20-1. CDR1 DFQATT and CDR2 SNEGSKA come from the germline V gene (reference sequence). The CDR3 loop spans 13 amino acids. The CDR3 loop is CSARDRNQETQYF.

The chain recombines TRBV21-1 with TRBJ1-1. TRBV21-1 is designated a pseudogene. CDR3 length: 14 residues. CDR3 loop: CASSKEGEQYEAFF.

The V gene is TRBV18, the J gene TRBJ1-1. The CDR3 has 14 amino acids. Germline V gene sequence: CDR1 KGHSH, CDR2 LQKENI. Here the CDR3 reads CASSPGQTNTEAFF.

The chain employs TRBV5-1 and TRBJ1-1; TCRdb selects TRBD1, and the lack of DNA leaves this call unchecked. This CDR3 has 17 residues. Germline V CDR1 and CDR2: SGHRS, YFSETQ. The CDR3: CASSLIGTHLGGTEAFF.

The rearrangement uses TRBV9 and TRBJ2-3; TCRdb picks TRBD2, but there is no DNA to check that call. Per the germline V gene, CDR1 is SGDLS and CDR2 is YYNGEE. This CDR3 has 15 residues. The CDR3 protein is CASSVLAGLYDTQYF.

The V and J genes are TRBV6-2 or TRBV6-3 and TRBJ2-1; with no DNA, the TCRdb D assignment of TRBD1 cannot be verified. CDR3 size: 17 residues. The germline CDR1 and CDR2 sequences are MNHEY and SVGEGT. The CDR3 sequence is CASRTTRRTGAYNEQFF.